The clone carrying this T cell receptor (beta chain) has more than one count but fewer than ten. Its cognate antigen is unknown. The data derive from a study of response to subunit inactivated influenza vaccine. The CDR3 loop spans 12 amino acids. Germline CDR1 reads SGHTA; CDR2 reads FQGNSA. Between the trimmed V and J ends, which lost 4 bases and 8 bases, there was a span of 11 bases. TCRdb re-derived calls from the RT-PCR reads in MiXCR, one entry per CDR3 protein. Here the sample spans hundreds of thousands of distinct CDR3 sequences, over 11% being singletons. Study-wide points: Authors proposed each seasonal influenza vaccination draws in few new T cells.

Source: PBMCs from blood, taken around two weeks before vaccination. The source of this sequence is a man aged 50 to 60 who received an inactivated influenza vaccine. This chain links TRBV7-2 with TRBJ1-2; D not resolved. The CDR3 region is CASSSPPGGYTF. The CDR3 region has the DNA TGTGCCAGCAGCTCTCCTCCGGGAGGCTACACCTTC.